The rows below give T cell receptor beta chains drawn from one sample of a study of blood T cell repertoires in COVID-19. Only in-frame clones appear in the TCRdb table, and some are missing; sequencing was by immunoSEQ multiplex PCR. The table has a few hundred thousand clones, 75% to 85% seen once; the top ten hold 6% to 7.5%. What was sequenced was PBMCs or T cells enriched from blood (not recorded which). These receptors were obtained from a woman between 35 and 50 years old with acute COVID-19. CDR3s leave out the opening cysteine and the closing phenylalanine or tryptophan. Each record gives: J gene, V gene, CDR3 protein.

j_call: TRBJ2-1; v_call: TRBV12-5; cdr3_aa: ASGLLTGGTSPFNNEQF
j_call: TRBJ1-4; v_call: TRBV2; cdr3_aa: AGSRDRALNEKLF
j_call: TRBJ1-4; v_call: TRBV6-5; cdr3_aa: ASRDTDRKLF
j_call: TRBJ2-3; v_call: TRBV12-5; cdr3_aa: ASGLSLASSTDTQY
j_call: TRBJ1-4; v_call: TRBV10-3; cdr3_aa: AISEQGQGEKLF
j_call: TRBJ2-6; v_call: TRBV29-1; cdr3_aa: SVETASGANVLT
j_call: TRBJ1-4; v_call: TRBV2; cdr3_aa: ASSEEYRNEKLF
j_call: TRBJ2-2; v_call: TRBV4-2; cdr3_aa: ASSLAGERNTGELF
j_call: TRBJ2-1; v_call: TRBV19; cdr3_aa: ASRGSGLHNEQF
j_call: TRBJ2-3; v_call: TRBV19; cdr3_aa: ASSKASGGGTDTQY
j_call: TRBJ2-3; v_call: TRBV27; cdr3_aa: ASSKRGADTQY
j_call: TRBJ1-1; v_call: TRBV30; cdr3_aa: AWSVLSGNTEAF
j_call: TRBJ1-5; v_call: TRBV19; cdr3_aa: ASSGTFERNQPQH
j_call: TRBJ1-6; v_call: TRBV30; cdr3_aa: AWSVEQGSSYNSPLH
j_call: TRBJ1-1; v_call: TRBV19; cdr3_aa: ASSITRAPMNTEAF
j_call: TRBJ2-1; v_call: TRBV9; cdr3_aa: ASSVVAGGDNEQF